This is a list of T cell receptor beta chains from one sample in a study of CXCR3-negative and CXCR3-positive naive CD8 T cells. TCRdb reprocessed the 5' RACE reads, with one entry per CDR3 protein and no DNA. Its table records roughly 99,000 distinct CDR3 sequences. Specimen: naive CXCR3+ CD8+ T cells from blood. Source of these receptors: a human donor in good health. Some clones in this sample may be carry-over from other donors' samples. Each CDR3 is given with its conserved first and last residue.

J	V	CDR3
TRBJ1-1	TRBV25-1	CASSERQDHEAFF
TRBJ2-1	TRBV9	CASRPDSASYNEQFF
TRBJ2-3	TRBV5-6	CASSYASGAHTDTQYF
TRBJ1-1	TRBV7-2	CASSPLVGARNTEAFF
TRBJ1-2	TRBV29-1	CSVEDATGSFDGYTF
TRBJ2-7	TRBV12-3/TRBV12-4	CASKAGRYEQYF
TRBJ2-1	TRBV14	CASSQDRTPLVQFF
TRBJ2-7	TRBV29-1	CSVEIDGFLHEQYF
TRBJ2-1	TRBV20-1	CSRGGSYNEQFF
TRBJ2-1	TRBV6-2/TRBV6-3	CASSYWASGGFYSYNEQFF
TRBJ2-7	TRBV20-1	CSASRLAAYEQYF
TRBJ2-7	TRBV10-3	CASKDGTASYEQYF
TRBJ2-7	TRBV7-6	CASSLVSGGINEQYF
TRBJ1-2	TRBV29-1	CSVPSSGGYGYTF
TRBJ1-2	TRBV6-2/TRBV6-3	CASSWPTTYYNYGYTF
TRBJ2-7	TRBV20-1	CSARSLDTTYEQYF
TRBJ2-3	TRBV28	CASSFPPSGGAADTQYF
TRBJ2-7	TRBV7-2	CASSLLPSGGAHEQYF
TRBJ2-7	TRBV12-3/TRBV12-4	CASSLGRAGEQYF
TRBJ2-3	TRBV20-1	CSAAGTSTDTQYF
TRBJ2-1	TRBV18	CASSPTGGGYSYNEQFF
TRBJ1-2	TRBV9	CASSVGSRGWDYGYTF
TRBJ2-2	TRBV7-8	CASSLASGAGGTGELFF
TRBJ1-6	TRBV4-3	CASSQEWAPGSPLHF
TRBJ1-3	TRBV28	CASSRARHPVF
TRBJ2-3	TRBV29-1	CSVATSGGVTDTQYF
TRBJ1-1	TRBV7-9	CASSLVLTGNTEAFF
TRBJ2-7	TRBV28	CASSSPQGNRPYEQYF
TRBJ2-3	TRBV12-3/TRBV12-4	CASSRPGDTQYF
TRBJ2-7	TRBV3-1	CASSQDRARSAEQYF
TRBJ1-2	TRBV10-3	CAIRTRETGTGAVGYGYTF
TRBJ1-1	TRBV7-9	CASSLGRSPEAFF
TRBJ2-1	TRBV7-9	CASSDSGQFHNEQFF
TRBJ2-4	TRBV7-9	CASSLSEDKNIQYF
TRBJ2-5	TRBV11-2	CASSLDLVVGVWETQYF
TRBJ2-7	TRBV5-1	CASSLATGTYEQYF
TRBJ1-4	TRBV7-2	CASRLTGGLRSEKLFF
TRBJ1-1	TRBV20-1	CSAREGGRNTEAFF
TRBJ2-5	TRBV7-2	CASSRGGHPQETQYF
TRBJ1-1	TRBV20-1	CSARELEAALVTEAFF
TRBJ2-1	TRBV12-3/TRBV12-4	CASSELAGGYNEQSF
TRBJ2-1	TRBV7-9	CASSGTWDEQFF
TRBJ2-2	TRBV27	CASSLFFSGELFF
TRBJ2-7	TRBV25-1	CASSDRETHEQYF
TRBJ2-3	TRBV20-1	CSARLEGSTDTQYF
TRBJ2-1	TRBV28	CATQNSGQGGRNEQFF